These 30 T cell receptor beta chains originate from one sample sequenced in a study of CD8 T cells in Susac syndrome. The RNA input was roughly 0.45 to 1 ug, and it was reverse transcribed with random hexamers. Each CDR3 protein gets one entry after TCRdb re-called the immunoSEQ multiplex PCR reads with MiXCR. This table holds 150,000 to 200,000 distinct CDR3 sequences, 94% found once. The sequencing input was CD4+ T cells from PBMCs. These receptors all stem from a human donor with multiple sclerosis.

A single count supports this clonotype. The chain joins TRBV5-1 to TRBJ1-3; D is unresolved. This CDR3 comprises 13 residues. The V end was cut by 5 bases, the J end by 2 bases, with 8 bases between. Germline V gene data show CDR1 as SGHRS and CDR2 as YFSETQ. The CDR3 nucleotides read TGCGCCAGCAGGGAGGGAGCTGGAAACACCATATATTTT. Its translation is CASREGAGNTIYF.

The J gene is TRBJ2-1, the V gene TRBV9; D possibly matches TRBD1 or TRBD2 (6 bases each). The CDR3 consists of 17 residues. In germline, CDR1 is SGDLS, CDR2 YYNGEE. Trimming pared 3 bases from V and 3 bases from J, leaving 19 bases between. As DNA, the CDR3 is TGTGCCAGCAGCGAACCATCTAAGGGGGGTATCTACAATGAGCAGTTCTTC. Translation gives CASSEPSKGGIYNEQFF.

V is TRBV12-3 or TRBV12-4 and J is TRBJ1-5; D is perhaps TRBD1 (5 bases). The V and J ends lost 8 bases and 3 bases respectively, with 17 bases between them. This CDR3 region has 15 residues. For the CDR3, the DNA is TGTGCCAGCTCTTCGGGGCACGACTACAATCAGCCCCAGCATTTT. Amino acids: CASSSGHDYNQPQHF.

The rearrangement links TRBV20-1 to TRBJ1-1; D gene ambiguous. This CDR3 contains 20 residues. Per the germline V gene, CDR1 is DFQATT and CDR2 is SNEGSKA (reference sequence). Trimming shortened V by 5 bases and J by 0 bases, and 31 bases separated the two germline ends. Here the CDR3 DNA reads TGCAGTGCTTCCAGCTCAGATGCGGCCATTAACCCGGGGATGAACACTGAAGCTTTCTTT. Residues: CSASSSDAAINPGMNTEAFF.

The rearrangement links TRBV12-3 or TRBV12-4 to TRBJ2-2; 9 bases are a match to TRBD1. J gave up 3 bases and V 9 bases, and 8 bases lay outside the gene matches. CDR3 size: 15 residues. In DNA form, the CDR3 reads TGTGCCAGTTCGCCTAGGACAGGGGACACCGGGGAGCTGTTTTTT. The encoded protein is CASSPRTGDTGELFF.

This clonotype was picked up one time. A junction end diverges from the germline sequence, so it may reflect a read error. The DNA of the CDR3 is TGTGCCAGCGGCCAAGTCTTAGCGGGAGGAAGAAATGAGCAGTTCTTC. Its translation is CASGQVLAGGRNEQFF. The chain links TRBV3-1 to TRBJ2-1; 10 bases align to TRBD2. Germline values: CDR1 LGHDT, CDR2 YNNKEL (reference sequence). CDR3 size: 16 residues.

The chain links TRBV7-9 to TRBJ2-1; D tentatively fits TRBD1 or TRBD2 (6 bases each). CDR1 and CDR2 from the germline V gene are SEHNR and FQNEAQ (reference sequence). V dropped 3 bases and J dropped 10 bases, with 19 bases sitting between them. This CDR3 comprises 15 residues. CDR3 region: CASSFGGPTPREQFF. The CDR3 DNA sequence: TGTGCCAGCAGCTTTGGGGGGCCGACACCTCGGGAGCAGTTCTTC. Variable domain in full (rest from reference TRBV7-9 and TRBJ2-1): DTGVSQNPRHKITKRGQNVTFRCDPISEHNRLYWYRQTLGQGPEFLTYFQNEAQLEKSRLLSDRFSAERPKGSFSTLEIQRTEQGDSAMYLCASSFGGPTPREQFFGPGTRLTVL.

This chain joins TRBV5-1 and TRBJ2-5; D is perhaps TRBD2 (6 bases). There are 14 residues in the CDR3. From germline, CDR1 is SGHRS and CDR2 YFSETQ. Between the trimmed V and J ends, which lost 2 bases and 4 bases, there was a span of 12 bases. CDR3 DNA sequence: TGCGCCAGCAGCTTTCCGGGAGTGGGAGAGACCCAGTACTTC. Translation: CASSFPGVGETQYF.

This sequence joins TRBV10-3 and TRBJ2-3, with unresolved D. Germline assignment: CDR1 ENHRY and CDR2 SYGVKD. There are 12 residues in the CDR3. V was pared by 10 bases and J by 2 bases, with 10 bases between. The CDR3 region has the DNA TGTGCCACCCTTCAACACACAGATACGCAGTATTTT. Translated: CATLQHTDTQYF.

The CDR3 DNA sequence: TGTGCCATCAAAGGGGAAGGGACCCAGTACTTC. It codes for CAIKGEGTQYF. The V and J genes are TRBV10-3 and TRBJ2-5; a possible D gene is TRBD1 (5 bases). Germline V gene data show CDR1 as ENHRY and CDR2 as SYGVKD. This CDR3 has 11 amino acids. V was pared by 7 bases and J by 7 bases, with 10 bases between.

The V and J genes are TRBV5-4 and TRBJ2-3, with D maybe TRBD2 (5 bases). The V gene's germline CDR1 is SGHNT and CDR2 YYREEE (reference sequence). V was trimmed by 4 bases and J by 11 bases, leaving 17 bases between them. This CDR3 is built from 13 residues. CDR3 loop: CASSQPPDSKQYF. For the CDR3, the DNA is TGTGCCAGCAGCCAGCCCCCGGACTCAAAGCAGTATTTT.

The CDR3 DNA follows: TGCAGTGCTGGACCTGGCAGTACAGATACGCAGTATTTT. This gives the protein CSAGPGSTDTQYF. The chain couples TRBV20-1 to TRBJ2-3, with D hard to call. Trimming cost V 5 bases and J 3 bases, with 12 bases left between them. The CDR3 is made up of 13 amino acids. Germline loops: CDR1 DFQATT, CDR2 SNEGSKA (reference sequence).

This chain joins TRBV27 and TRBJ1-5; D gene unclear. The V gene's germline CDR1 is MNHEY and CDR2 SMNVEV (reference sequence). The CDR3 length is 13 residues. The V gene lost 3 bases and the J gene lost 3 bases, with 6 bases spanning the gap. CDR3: CASSFEYNQPQHF. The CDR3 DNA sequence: TGTGCCAGCAGTTTTGAATACAATCAGCCCCAGCATTTT.

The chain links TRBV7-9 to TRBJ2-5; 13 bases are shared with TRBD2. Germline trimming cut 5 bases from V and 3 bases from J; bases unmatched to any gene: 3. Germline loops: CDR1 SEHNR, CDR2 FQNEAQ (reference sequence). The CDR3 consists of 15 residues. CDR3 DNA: TGTGCCAGCAGCCCCGGGACTAGCGGGGAAGAGACCCAGTACTTC. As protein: CASSPGTSGEETQYF.

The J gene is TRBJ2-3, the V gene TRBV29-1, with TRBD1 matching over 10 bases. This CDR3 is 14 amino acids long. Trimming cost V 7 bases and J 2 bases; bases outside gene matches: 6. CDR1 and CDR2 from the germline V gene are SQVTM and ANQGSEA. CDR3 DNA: TGCAGCGGGGAGGGACAGGGGAACACAGATACGCAGTATTTT. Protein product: CSGEGQGNTDTQYF.

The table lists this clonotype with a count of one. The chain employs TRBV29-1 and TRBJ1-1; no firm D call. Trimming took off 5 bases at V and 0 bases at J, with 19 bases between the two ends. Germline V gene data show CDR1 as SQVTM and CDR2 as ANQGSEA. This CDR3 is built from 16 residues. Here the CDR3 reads CSVTPYRNTMNTEAFF. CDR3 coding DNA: TGCAGCGTTACCCCATACCGTAACACCATGAACACTGAAGCTTTCTTT.

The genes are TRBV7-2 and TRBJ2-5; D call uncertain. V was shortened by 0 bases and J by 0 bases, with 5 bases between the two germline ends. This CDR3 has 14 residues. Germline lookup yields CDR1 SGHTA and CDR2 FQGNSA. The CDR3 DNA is TGTGCCAGCAGCTTAGCGGCCAACCAAGAGACCCAGTACTTC. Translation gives CASSLAANQETQYF.

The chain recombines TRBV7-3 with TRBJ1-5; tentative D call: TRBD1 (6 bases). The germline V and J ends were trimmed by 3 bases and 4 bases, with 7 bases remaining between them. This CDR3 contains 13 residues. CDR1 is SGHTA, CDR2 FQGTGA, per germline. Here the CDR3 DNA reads TGTGCCAGCAGCTTCGACAGGAATCAGCCCCAGCATTTT. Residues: CASSFDRNQPQHF.

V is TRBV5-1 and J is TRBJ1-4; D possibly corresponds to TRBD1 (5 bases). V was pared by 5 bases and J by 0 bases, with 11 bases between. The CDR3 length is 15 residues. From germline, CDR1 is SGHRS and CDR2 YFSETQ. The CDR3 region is CASSSRQPTNEKLFF. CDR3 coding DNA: TGCGCCAGCAGTTCTCGACAGCCAACTAATGAAAAACTGTTTTTT.

CDR3 DNA sequence: TGCGCCAGCAGCTTGGCCGGGACAGGGGTGTACGAGCAGTACTTC. It yields the protein CASSLAGTGVYEQYF. The chain carries TRBV5-1 and TRBJ2-7; TRBD1 aligns across 10 bases. The J segment lost 4 bases and the V segment lost 0 bases, leaving 4 bases of the junction unmatched. The CDR3 has 15 amino acids. CDR1 and CDR2 from the germline V gene are SGHRS and YFSETQ.

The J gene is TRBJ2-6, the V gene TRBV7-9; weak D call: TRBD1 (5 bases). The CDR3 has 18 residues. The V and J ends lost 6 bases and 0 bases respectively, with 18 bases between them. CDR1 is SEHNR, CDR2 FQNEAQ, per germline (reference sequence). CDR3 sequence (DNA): TGTGCCAGCAGTCTAGGGGCCTACCTTTACTCTGGGGCCAACGTCCTGACTTTC. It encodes CASSLGAYLYSGANVLTF. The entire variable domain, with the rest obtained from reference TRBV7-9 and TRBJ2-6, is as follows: DTGVSQNPRHKITKRGQNVTFRCDPISEHNRLYWYRQTLGQGPEFLTYFQNEAQLEKSRLLSDRFSAERPKGSFSTLEIQRTEQGDSAMYLCASSLGAYLYSGANVLTFGAGSRLTVL.

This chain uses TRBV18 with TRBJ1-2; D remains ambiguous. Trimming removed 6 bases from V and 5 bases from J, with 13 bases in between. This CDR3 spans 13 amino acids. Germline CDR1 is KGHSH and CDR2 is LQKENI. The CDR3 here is CASSPDPNYGYTF. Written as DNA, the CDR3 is TGTGCCAGCTCGCCGGACCCAAATTATGGCTACACCTTC.

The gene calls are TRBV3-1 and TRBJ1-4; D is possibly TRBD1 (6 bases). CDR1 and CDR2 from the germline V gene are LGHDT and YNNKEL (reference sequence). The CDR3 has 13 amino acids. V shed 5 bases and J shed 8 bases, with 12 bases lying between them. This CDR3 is CASSSRGEEKLFF. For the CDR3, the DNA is TGTGCCAGCAGCTCCAGGGGCGAAGAAAAACTGTTTTTT.

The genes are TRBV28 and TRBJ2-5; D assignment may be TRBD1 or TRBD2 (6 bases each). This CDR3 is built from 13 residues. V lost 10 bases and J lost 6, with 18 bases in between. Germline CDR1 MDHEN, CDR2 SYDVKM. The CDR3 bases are TGTGCCACTCATAACGGGGGCGCGAAGACCCAGTACTTC. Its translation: CATHNGGAKTQYF.

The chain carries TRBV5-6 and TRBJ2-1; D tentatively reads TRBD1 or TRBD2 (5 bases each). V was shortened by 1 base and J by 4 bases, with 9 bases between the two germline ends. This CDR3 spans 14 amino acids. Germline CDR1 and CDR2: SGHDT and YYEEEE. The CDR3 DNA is TGTGCCAGCAGCTTGAAGAGGGGATACAATGAGCAGTTCTTC. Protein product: CASSLKRGYNEQFF. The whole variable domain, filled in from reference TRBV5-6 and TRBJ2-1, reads DAGVTQSPTHLIKTRGQQVTLRCSPKSGHDTVSWYQQALGQGPQFIFQYYEEEERQRGNFPDRFSGHQFPNYSSELNVNALLLGDSALYLCASSLKRGYNEQFFGPGTRLTVL.

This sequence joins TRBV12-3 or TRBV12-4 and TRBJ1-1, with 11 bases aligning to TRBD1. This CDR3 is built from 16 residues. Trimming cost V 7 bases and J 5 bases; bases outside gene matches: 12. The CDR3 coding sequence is TGTGCCAGCATCCCGCGGCCCGGGGACAGGGGGACTGAAGCTTTCTTT. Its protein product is CASIPRPGDRGTEAFF.

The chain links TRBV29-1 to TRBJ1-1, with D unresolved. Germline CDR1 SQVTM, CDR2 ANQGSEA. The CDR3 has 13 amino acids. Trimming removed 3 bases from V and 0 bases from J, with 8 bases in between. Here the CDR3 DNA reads TGCAGCGTTGATCTAACCTTGAACACTGAAGCTTTCTTT. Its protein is CSVDLTLNTEAFF.

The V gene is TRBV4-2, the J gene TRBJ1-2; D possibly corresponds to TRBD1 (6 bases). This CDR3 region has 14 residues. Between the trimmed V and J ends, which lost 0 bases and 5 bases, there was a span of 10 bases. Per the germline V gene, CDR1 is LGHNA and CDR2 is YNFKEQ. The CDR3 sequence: CASSQDLQGYGYTF. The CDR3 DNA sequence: TGTGCCAGCAGCCAAGATTTACAGGGTTATGGCTACACCTTC.

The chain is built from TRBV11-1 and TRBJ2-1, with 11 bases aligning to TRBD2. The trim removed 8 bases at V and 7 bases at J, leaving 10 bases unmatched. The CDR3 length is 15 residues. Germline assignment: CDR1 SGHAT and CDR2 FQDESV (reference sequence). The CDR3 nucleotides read TGTGCCAGCCAAATACTAGCGGGAGTTTCGAATGAGCAGTTCTTC. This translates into CASQILAGVSNEQFF.

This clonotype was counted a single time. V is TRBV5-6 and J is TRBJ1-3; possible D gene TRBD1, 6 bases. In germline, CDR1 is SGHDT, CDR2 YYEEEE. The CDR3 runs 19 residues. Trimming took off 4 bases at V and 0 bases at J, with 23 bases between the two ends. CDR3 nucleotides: TGTGCCAGCAGCAAATCCCTTTACAGGGTCCTAAACTCTGGAAACACCATATATTTT. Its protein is CASSKSLYRVLNSGNTIYF.